Listed below are T cell receptor beta chains from one sample, sequenced in a study of cytomegalovirus exposure and HLA in healthy donors. The assay was immunoSEQ multiplex PCR, and TCRdb's table has in-frame clones only and misses some. The sample records approximately 150,000 clones, roughly 78% being singletons. Input material: PBMCs. The receptors were gathered from a woman between 45 and 60 years old in good health and CMV-seropositive. Each CDR3 is given with its conserved first and last residue. A D gene is named only where the DNA matches it firmly. The size of a clone is reported for some rows only, either as once, few or many, or as a class for expanded clones.

d_call: NA; v_call: TRBV5-1; j_call: TRBJ2-5; clone_size: once; cdr3_aa: CASSLAGEARRETQYF; cdr3_nt: TGCGCCAGCAGCTTGGCCGGGGAAGCCCGGAGAGAGACCCAGTACTTC
d_call: TRBD2; v_call: TRBV13; j_call: TRBJ2-4; clone_size: few; cdr3_aa: CASSTGTSGGLNIQYF; cdr3_nt: TGTGCCAGCAGCACGGGGACTAGCGGGGGGCTAAACATTCAGTACTTC
d_call: TRBD2; v_call: TRBV7-6; j_call: TRBJ2-1; clone_size: NA; cdr3_aa: CASSFGLAGGYNEQFF; cdr3_nt: TGTGCCAGCAGCTTTGGTCTAGCGGGCGGTTACAATGAGCAGTTCTTC
d_call: TRBD1; v_call: TRBV5-1; j_call: TRBJ1-4; clone_size: few; cdr3_aa: CASSPSTGSTNEKLFF; cdr3_nt: TGCGCCAGCAGCCCTTCGACAGGGTCAACTAATGAAAAACTGTTTTTT
d_call: NA; v_call: TRBV6-1; j_call: TRBJ2-7; clone_size: NA; cdr3_aa: CASTGRAGTSYEQYF; cdr3_nt: TGTGCCAGCACGGGAAGGGCGGGGACCTCCTACGAGCAGTACTTC
d_call: NA; v_call: TRBV29-1; j_call: TRBJ2-7; clone_size: NA; cdr3_aa: CSVVGQGMKLNYEQYF; cdr3_nt: TGCAGCGTTGTGGGCCAGGGTATGAAACTGAACTACGAGCAGTACTTC
d_call: TRBD1; v_call: TRBV6-5; j_call: TRBJ2-1; clone_size: NA; cdr3_aa: CASSYSRGLNEQFF; cdr3_nt: TGTGCCAGCAGTTACTCAAGGGGGCTCAATGAGCAGTTCTTC
d_call: NA; v_call: TRBV2; j_call: TRBJ1-2; clone_size: NA; cdr3_aa: CASLKGVTQGYTF; cdr3_nt: TGTGCCAGCCTAAAAGGGGTAACTCAAGGCTACACCTTC
d_call: NA; v_call: TRBV5-4; j_call: TRBJ2-7; clone_size: NA; cdr3_aa: CASSLDRSYEQYF; cdr3_nt: TGTGCCAGCAGCTTGGACAGGTCCTACGAGCAGTACTTC
d_call: TRBD2; v_call: TRBV5-6; j_call: TRBJ2-3; clone_size: once; cdr3_aa: CASSLESSGNADTQYF; cdr3_nt: TGTGCCAGCAGCTTGGAGTCTAGCGGGAACGCAGATACGCAGTATTTT
d_call: NA; v_call: TRBV6-4; j_call: TRBJ1-1; clone_size: few; cdr3_aa: CASRETWNTEAFF; cdr3_nt: TGTGCCAGCAGAGAAACTTGGAACACTGAAGCTTTCTTT
d_call: TRBD1; v_call: TRBV6-1; j_call: TRBJ1-2; clone_size: NA; cdr3_aa: CASSSGQASYGYTF; cdr3_nt: TGTGCCAGCAGTTCGGGACAGGCCAGCTATGGCTACACCTTC
d_call: NA; v_call: TRBV5-1; j_call: TRBJ2-2; clone_size: NA; cdr3_aa: CASSLLRVDRGELFF; cdr3_nt: TGCGCCAGCAGCTTGTTGCGGGTCGACCGGGGGGAGCTGTTTTTT
d_call: TRBD1; v_call: TRBV4-1; j_call: TRBJ2-1; clone_size: NA; cdr3_aa: CASSLKQGQLQFF; cdr3_nt: TGCGCCAGCAGCCTTAAACAGGGGCAGTTACAGTTCTTC
d_call: NA; v_call: TRBV11-2; j_call: TRBJ1-3; clone_size: NA; cdr3_aa: CASSLVGGNTIYF; cdr3_nt: TGTGCCAGCAGCTTAGTCGGGGGAAACACCATATATTTT
d_call: TRBD1; v_call: TRBV7-6; j_call: TRBJ1-3; clone_size: NA; cdr3_aa: CASSLDRPGQGGRNTIYF; cdr3_nt: TGTGCCAGCAGCTTAGATCGCCCGGGACAGGGGGGCAGAAACACCATATATTTT
d_call: NA; v_call: TRBV29-1; j_call: TRBJ1-1; clone_size: NA; cdr3_aa: CSVLRGSSFMNTEAFF; cdr3_nt: TGCAGCGTTCTAAGAGGGTCTAGTTTTATGAACACTGAAGCTTTCTTT
d_call: TRBD2; v_call: TRBV11-2; j_call: TRBJ2-3; clone_size: NA; cdr3_aa: CASSAFSGGADTQYF; cdr3_nt: TGTGCCAGCAGCGCCTTTAGCGGGGGCGCAGATACGCAGTATTTT
d_call: NA; v_call: TRBV4-3; j_call: TRBJ2-5; clone_size: few; cdr3_aa: CASSQGVLGKETQYF; cdr3_nt: TGCGCCAGCAGCCAAGGGGTACTAGGCAAAGAGACCCAGTACTTC
d_call: NA; v_call: TRBV5-1; j_call: TRBJ2-7; clone_size: NA; cdr3_aa: CASSLGGIPGDYEQYF; cdr3_nt: TGCGCCAGCAGCTTGGGAGGCATCCCAGGGGACTACGAGCAGTACTTC
d_call: TRBD1; v_call: TRBV6-6; j_call: TRBJ1-4; clone_size: few; cdr3_aa: CASSYPGQIHEKLFF; cdr3_nt: TGTGCCAGCAGTTACCCGGGACAGATTCATGAAAAACTGTTTTTT
d_call: TRBD2; v_call: TRBV7-9; j_call: TRBJ2-1; clone_size: NA; cdr3_aa: CASRWTSGAYNEQFF; cdr3_nt: TGTGCCAGCAGGTGGACTAGCGGGGCCTACAATGAGCAGTTCTTC
d_call: TRBD2; v_call: TRBV19; j_call: TRBJ2-1; clone_size: NA; cdr3_aa: CASSPRGLASNEQFF; cdr3_nt: TGTGCCAGTAGTCCACGGGGACTAGCGAGCAATGAGCAGTTCTTC
d_call: NA; v_call: TRBV6-5; j_call: TRBJ1-5; clone_size: NA; cdr3_aa: CASSKSRNQPQHF; cdr3_nt: TGTGCCAGCAGTAAATCCAGAAATCAGCCCCAGCATTTT
d_call: NA; v_call: TRBV4-1; j_call: TRBJ1-3; clone_size: NA; cdr3_aa: CASSQDPIPVSSGNTIYF; cdr3_nt: TGCGCCAGCAGCCAAGATCCTATCCCGGTGAGCTCTGGAAACACCATATATTTT
d_call: NA; v_call: TRBV5-1; j_call: TRBJ1-3; clone_size: NA; cdr3_aa: CASSLGATDNTIYF; cdr3_nt: TGCGCCAGCAGCTTGGGAGCGACAGACAACACCATATATTTT
d_call: NA; v_call: TRBV5-1; j_call: TRBJ1-2; clone_size: NA; cdr3_aa: CASSLAAGGTVGYTF; cdr3_nt: TGCGCCAGCAGCTTGGCCGCGGGAGGAACGGTGGGCTACACCTTC
d_call: NA; v_call: TRBV6-5; j_call: TRBJ2-5; clone_size: NA; cdr3_aa: CASRPIIQETQYF; cdr3_nt: TGTGCCAGCAGGCCTATAATTCAAGAGACCCAGTACTTC
d_call: TRBD1; v_call: TRBV19; j_call: TRBJ2-7; clone_size: NA; cdr3_aa: CASSLGTGISYEQYF; cdr3_nt: TGTGCCAGTAGTCTCGGGACAGGGATCAGCTACGAGCAGTACTTC
d_call: NA; v_call: TRBV6-5; j_call: TRBJ2-1; clone_size: NA; cdr3_aa: CASSYRVGLYNEQFF; cdr3_nt: TGTGCCAGCAGTTACCGGGTGGGTCTCTACAATGAGCAGTTCTTC
d_call: NA; v_call: TRBV30; j_call: TRBJ1-4; clone_size: NA; cdr3_aa: CAWSAGHRGEKLFF; cdr3_nt: TGTGCCTGGAGCGCCGGACATAGGGGTGAAAAACTGTTTTTT
d_call: TRBD1; v_call: TRBV29-1; j_call: TRBJ2-3; clone_size: NA; cdr3_aa: CSAPTGGIGTDTQYF; cdr3_nt: TGCAGCGCTCCGACAGGGGGCATCGGAACAGATACGCAGTATTTT
d_call: NA; v_call: TRBV19; j_call: TRBJ2-7; clone_size: NA; cdr3_aa: CASSIGGYSYEQYF; cdr3_nt: TGTGCCAGTAGTATAGGAGGGTACTCCTACGAGCAGTACTTC
d_call: TRBD1; v_call: TRBV2; j_call: TRBJ1-3; clone_size: NA; cdr3_aa: CASSSTGGRGNTIYF; cdr3_nt: TGTGCCAGCAGTTCGACAGGGGGAAGGGGAAACACCATATATTTT